This T cell receptor beta chain came from a study of blood T cell repertoires in COVID-19. Study details: Some COVID-19 samples were acute and others convalescent; all came from the United States, Italy and Spain.

Per the germline V gene, CDR1 is ENHRY and CDR2 is SYGVKD. Trimming stripped 0 bases from V and 3 bases from J, with 15 bases between. The CDR3 runs 16 residues. Clones were sequenced by immunoSEQ multiplex PCR, and TCRdb holds only the in-frame ones, with some missing. The data show tens of thousands of clones, with roughly 89% seen just once and around 2.9% held by the top ten. The TCR sequence derives from a man aged 45-65 years with active COVID-19. The chain employs TRBV10-3 and TRBJ2-7; a possible D gene is TRBD2 (5 bases). Sequenced: peripheral blood. The CDR3 nucleotides are TGTGCCATCAGTGAGTCACTTATGGACTCAAACTACGAGCAGTACTTC. It is translated as CAISESLMDSNYEQYF.